This T cell receptor (beta chain) is from a study of blood T cell repertoires in COVID-19. Background on the study: The cDNA or gDNA used as material had been derived from T cells, B-cell-depleted T cells, or PBMCs.

Only in-frame clones appear in the TCRdb table, and some are missing; sequencing was by immunoSEQ multiplex PCR. The table includes some 21,000 clones, around 82% detected once. Germline V CDR1 and CDR2: SNHLY, FYNNEI. V lost 8 bases, J lost 4 bases, and 4 bases stayed unmatched. The CDR3 sequence is 12 residues long. The chain combines TRBV2 with TRBJ1-2, with 7 bases fitting TRBD1. The clonotype comes from a man aged 55 to 70 with active COVID-19. Sequencing was done on a sample of peripheral blood. The CDR3 nucleotides are TGTGCCAGCGACCGGGACAGCTATGGCTACACCTTC. Protein sequence: CASDRDSYGYTF.